This T cell receptor (beta chain) was identified in a study of blood T cell repertoires in COVID-19. Across the study: The United States, Italy and Spain supplied acute and convalescent COVID-19 samples. The analysed material was cDNA or gDNA that came from T cells, B-cell-depleted T cells, or PBMCs.

In the authors' methods: Nucleated cell counts were estimated from reference gene primer amplification. This table comes from immunoSEQ multiplex PCR, and its TCRdb copy is limited to in-frame clones, with some not included. The V and J calls and clone size come from that table; D and trimming were worked out from the DNA. The sample gives 130,000 or so clones, around 87% of which show up once; more than 2% is in the top ten. The V end was cut by 6 bases, the J end by 7 bases, with 13 bases between. This CDR3 comprises 13 residues. The chain combines TRBV12-3 or TRBV12-4 with TRBJ2-1; possibly TRBD2 for D (5 bases). This TCR was recovered from a man aged 70 or older with active COVID-19. The sequenced sample consisted of peripheral blood. The CDR3 DNA follows: TGTGCCAGCAGGCAATCTACTAGGAATGAGCAGTTCTTC. This translates into CASRQSTRNEQFF.